The next 4 T cell receptor beta chains were all read from a single sample in a study of T cells after yellow fever vaccination. MiXCR, run by TCRdb on the 5' RACE reads, gives a single entry per CDR3 protein. The table includes about 350,000 distinct CDR3 sequences, 4.1% detected once. The sample in question was PBMCs, obtained 5 days after the yellow fever booster vaccination. The source of these receptors is a man between 18 and 35 years old who received the YFV17D yellow fever vaccine.

The chain is built from TRBV6-5 and TRBJ2-7; no clear D gene. V gave up 8 bases and J gave up 3 bases, with 17 bases separating them. This CDR3 region has 14 residues. From germline, CDR1 is MNHEY and CDR2 SVGAGI. The CDR3 DNA follows: TGTGCCAGCCAATCTTTTTCGGCGATCTACGAGCAGTACTTC. This codes for CASQSFSAIYEQYF.

In its sample, this clonotype was seen many times. The genes are TRBV5-1 and TRBJ2-1; 7 nucleotides agree with TRBD2. Germline V gene data show CDR1 as SGHRS and CDR2 as YFSETQ. Germline trimming cut 0 bases from V and 9 bases from J; bases unmatched to any gene: 9. The CDR3 sequence is 15 residues long. The CDR3 DNA reads as TGCGCCAGCAGCTTGGGAAGCGGGGAGCGGGGTGAGCAGTTCTTC. Translating it yields CASSLGSGERGEQFF.

In this sample, this clonotype turned up a few times. This chain connects TRBV6-5 to TRBJ1-1; no definite D call. The CDR3 is 12 residues long. Germline-derived CDR1 and CDR2 are MNHEY and SVGAGI. V lost 8 bases, J lost 11 bases, and 18 bases lay in between. CDR3 region: CASSRGDSVAFF. The DNA for the CDR3 is TGTGCCAGCTCTCGAGGAGACTCTGTCGCTTTCTTT.

This clonotype was picked up many times. The chain uses TRBV4-3 and TRBJ2-1, with D hard to call. The germline V gene encodes CDR1 LGHNA and CDR2 YSLEER. With 0 bases removed from V and 0 bases from J, the gap between germline ends came to 9 bases. The length of the CDR3 is 16 residues. The CDR3 region has the DNA TGCGCCAGCAGCCAAGATAAGGAGAGCTCCTACAATGAGCAGTTCTTC. This gives the protein CASSQDKESSYNEQFF.